The TCR beta chain described here comes from a study of CD8 T cells in Susac syndrome. The V gene lost 3 bases and the J gene lost 4 bases, with 13 bases spanning the gap. The CDR3 covers 14 residues. Germline-derived CDR1 and CDR2 are DFQATT and SNEGSKA (reference sequence). The study, taken as a whole, reports: As the study acknowledged, the number of individuals who were part of its TCR sequencing and HLA analysis was relatively small.

Random hexamers were used to reverse transcribe 0.5 to 1 ug of RNA. An immunoSEQ multiplex PCR generated amplified TCR beta CDR3 products spanning 54 Vbeta and 13 Jbeta. TCRdb ran MiXCR on the immunoSEQ multiplex PCR reads and lists one entry per CDR3 protein. In the table there are some 200,000 distinct CDR3 sequences, approximately 95% of which are singletons. Regarding this clonotype: The antigen is unknown.

Sequenced input: CD8+ T cells from PBMCs. The TCR sequence derives from a human donor with Susac syndrome. This sequence joins TRBV20-1 and TRBJ1-5, with D possibly matching TRBD1 (5 bases). The CDR3 sequence: CSASGGDENQPQHF. The DNA of the CDR3 is TGCAGTGCTAGTGGGGGTGATGAGAATCAGCCCCAGCATTTT.